Sequencing of this TCR beta chain was carried out in a study of T cell responses to AZD1222 COVID-19 vaccine. The data were produced by immunoSEQ multiplex PCR, yet TCRdb's version contains in-frame clones alone and is incomplete. The sample has roughly 110,000 clones, about 89% seen once. CDR1 and CDR2 (germline): MNHEY, SVGAGI. The CDR3 runs to 11 residues. V lost 6 bases to trimming and J lost 8 bases, with 11 bases between them. The receptor was isolated from an adult in good health. The sequenced sample was peripheral blood, obtained on day 0 of AZD1222 vaccination. The chain links TRBV6-5 to TRBJ2-7; D might be TRBD2 (5 bases). CDR3 in amino acids: CASSLGKKQYF. The CDR3 DNA sequence: TGTGCCAGCAGCCTCGGGAAGAAGCAGTACTTC.